This paragraph reports one TCR beta chain. This clone has a single count. Which antigen it targets is not known. No base qualities exist here, and no much larger clone lies one base off it. The sample comes from a study of blood T cell repertoires in COVID-19 (TCRdb year 2020). About the full investigation: Samples covering the acute and convalescent phases of COVID-19 were provided by collaborators in the United States, Italy and Spain. HLA class I and class II types, where available, came from metadata supplied by the sample provider rather than from assay-based typing. Deeply sampled blood TCRbeta repertoires from subjects exposed to, actively infected with, or recovered from COVID-19 were included in the dataset. The material from the prospective study consisted of cDNA or gDNA derived from T cells, B-cell-depleted T cells, or PBMCs. Samples were obtained from the ongoing ImmuneRACE study (first 160 participants) and from 1,200 or so subjects provided by 6 global collaborators. The repertoires were released in a freely available public database meant as a resource for research on the immune response to SARS-CoV-2. Sample metadata almost always included a de-identified subject ID, COVID-19 status, age in years and sex. Overall study outcomes, separate from this receptor: The quantity of clinical and demographic metadata differed by source and by participant and was supplied without curation.

TCRbeta CDR3 regions were amplified from genomic DNA using the immunoSEQ Assay, a bias-controlled multiplex PCR. Per the original workflow: Within the assay, amplification of reference gene primers was used to estimate how many nucleated cells each sample contained. Sequence reads were collapsed and filtered to measure the absolute abundance of every unique TCRbeta CDR3 rearrangement. Productive Simpson clonality was computed per sample as the square root of Simpson's diversity index over productive rearrangements. Sourced from immuneACCESS, this table was stored by TCRdb with only in-frame sequences that have V and J called. A share of the clones is absent; for the studies checked, an unresolved V gene accounts for under half, and the remainder has no known explanation. V, J and clone size are taken as reported in that table, and D and trimming were inferred from the DNA itself. A total of around 250,000 clones appear in this sample, roughly 80% of them only once. The top ten clonotypes cover around 3.6% of the sample.

Enrolling through a virtual design, the prospective study's participants ranged in age from roughly 18 to 90 years and lived across 24 United States geographic areas. To assign participants to cohorts, the prospective study relied on clinical history that participants themselves reported in a screening survey and a study questionnaire. Recovered participants in ImmuneRACE Cohort 3 were defined as having two consecutive negative NP/OP PCR tests, clearance from a healthcare professional, or resolution of symptoms. Mobile phlebotomists in the prospective study collected whole blood, serum and a nasopharyngeal or oropharyngeal swab from every participant. Additional blood draws and questionnaires over an approximately 2-month period could optionally be provided by prospective study participants. Before DNA extraction, prospective study blood samples were shipped either frozen or at room temperature.

Based on the germline V gene (reference sequence), the CDR1 and CDR2 sequences are SEHNR and FQNEAQ. Compared with germline, V lacks 1 base and J lacks 7 bases; bases without a gene match: 11. Counted from cysteine to phenylalanine, this CDR3 has 18 amino acids. Kept here is only the CDR3 DNA, which spans 54 bases and is read in frame from base 1. The rearranged chain carries TRBV7-9 and TRBJ2-1, with TRBD2 identical over 12 junction bases. The sequence came from a man aged 45-60 years who had recovered from COVID-19. Sequencing was done on a sample of PBMCs or T cells enriched from blood (not recorded which). The CDR3 reads as follows: CASSLVGPLAGGHNEQFF. The DNA sequence reads TGTGCCAGCAGCTTAGTCGGACCCCTAGCGGGGGGGCATAATGAGCAGTTCTTC. Extended through the reference TRBV7-9 and TRBJ2-1 proteins, this CDR3 yields the full variable domain: DTGVSQNPRHKITKRGQNVTFRCDPISEHNRLYWYRQTLGQGPEFLTYFQNEAQLEKSRLLSDRFSAERPKGSFSTLEIQRTEQGDSAMYLCASSLVGPLAGGHNEQFFGPGTRLTVL.